This passage covers 8 T cell receptor beta chains from one sample sequenced in a study of CD8+ T cells in alopecia areata. It was cDNA, reverse transcribed from extracted RNA, that served as the sequencing template. Produced via immunoSEQ multiplex PCR; TCRdb's table is partial and in-frame only. The data show around 140,000 clones, roughly 50% seen once. The sequences come from CD4+ T cells sorted from blood, collected at week 0. These receptors were obtained from a human donor with alopecia areata.

The genes are TRBV6-6 and TRBJ1-1; 8 positions agree with TRBD1. V shed 8 bases, J shed 9 bases, and the junction held 11 bases outside the gene matches. The CDR3 has 13 amino acids. CDR1 and CDR2 (germline): MNHNY, SVGAGI (reference sequence). The CDR3 bases are TGTGCCAGCTCCGGGACAGGATGGACTAAAGCTTTCTTT. Protein: CASSGTGWTKAFF.

The V gene is TRBV4-2, the J gene TRBJ1-6; D remains ambiguous. The germline gives CDR1 LGHNA, CDR2 YNFKEQ. V was pared by 0 bases and J by 14 bases, with 11 bases between. The CDR3 is 13 amino acids. The CDR3 sequence: CASSQDIGEALHF. In nucleotides, the CDR3 is TGTGCCAGCAGCCAAGATATAGGAGAGGCCCTCCACTTT.

This clone has just a few counts. The V gene is TRBV5-1, the J gene TRBJ1-2; D is ambiguous. Germline V lookup: CDR1 SGHRS, CDR2 YFSETQ. Trimming removed 4 bases at V and 4 bases at J, with 11 bases between. CDR3 length: 13 residues. The CDR3 DNA follows: TGCGCCAGCAGCCCCAGCGTTAGCTATGGCTACACCTTC. Translating gives CASSPSVSYGYTF.

The gene calls are TRBV9 and TRBJ1-2; TRBD1 is a possible D gene (5 bases). V dropped 1 base and J dropped 3 bases, with 7 bases sitting between them. Germline-derived CDR1 and CDR2 are SGDLS and YYNGEE. This CDR3 is 13 amino acids long. CDR3: CASSVTGDYGYTF. CDR3 DNA sequence: TGTGCCAGCAGCGTAACAGGCGACTATGGCTACACCTTC.

This CDR3 is CASTLGQGYTF. In DNA, the CDR3 is TGTGCCAGCACTTTGGGACAGGGCTACACCTTC. The rearrangement links TRBV2 to TRBJ1-2; 7 bases line up with TRBD1. The trim removed 7 bases at V and 8 bases at J, leaving 4 bases unmatched. The CDR3 runs to 11 residues. Per the germline V gene, CDR1 is SNHLY and CDR2 is FYNNEI.

This chain uses TRBV7-2 with TRBJ1-1, with a tentative D call TRBD1 (5 bases). The CDR3 totals 15 residues. Trimming left V 3 bases short and J 1 base short, with 12 bases between. CDR1 is SGHTA, CDR2 FQGNSA, per germline. CDR3 sequence: CASSLTREGNTEAFF. CDR3 sequence (DNA): TGTGCCAGCAGCTTGACCAGGGAGGGGAACACTGAAGCTTTCTTT.

The chain has TRBV23-1 and TRBJ2-3; D not certain. TRBV23-1 is treated as an ORF (open reading frame) with a function not yet certain. The ends were cut back, 8 bases at V and 11 bases at J, with 11 bases in the middle. The CDR3 is 10 residues long. As DNA, the CDR3 is TGCGCCAGCGCCTGCCCGGAGCAGTATTTT. It encodes CASACPEQYF.

The genes are TRBV30 and TRBJ2-1; 7 nucleotides agree with TRBD2. The germline V gene encodes CDR1 GTSNPN and CDR2 SVGIG (reference sequence). CDR3 length: 16 residues. Trimming cost V 0 bases and J 8 bases; bases outside gene matches: 13. As DNA, the CDR3 is TGTGCCTGGAGTGTACGGAGACTAGCCTTATCCCATGAGCAGTTCTTC. Its protein product is CAWSVRRLALSHEQFF. Full variable domain (remainder filled in from reference TRBV30 and TRBJ2-1): SQTIHQWPATLVQPVGSPLSLECTVEGTSNPNLYWYRQAAGRGLQLLFYSVGIGQISSEVPQNLSASRPQDRQFILSSKKLLLSDSGFYLCAWSVRRLALSHEQFFGPGTRLTVL.